These T cell receptor beta chains were read from a single sample in a study of breast tumors, draining lymph nodes, adjacent tissues. Each CDR3 protein is one row after TCRdb ran MiXCR on the multiplex PCR reads. The sample includes approximately 280,000 distinct CDR3 sequences, roughly 31% of them seen just once. The material sequenced was axillary lymph node tissue. These receptors originate from a female donor with breast cancer. Some clones in this sample may be carry-over from other donors' samples. Both conserved end residues are trimmed from each CDR3. Expanded clones get a size class; other rows say once, few or many, or leave the size out.

clone_size,v_call,j_call,cdr3_aa
many,TRBV29-1,TRBJ2-3,SAPRGQSTDTQY
many,TRBV6-5,TRBJ2-7,ASSSGLAGGGDEQY
many,TRBV5-4,TRBJ2-1,ASSLAPAGVENEQF
many,TRBV7-9,TRBJ2-3,ASRGGSLSTDTQY
many,TRBV6-4,TRBJ2-7,ASLRAAQGDYEQY
few,TRBV6-6,TRBJ1-3,ASRRGGSGNTIY
.,TRBV19,TRBJ1-6,ASSTNAGSSYNSPLP
many,TRBV14,TRBJ2-7,ASSQVVSEQY
many,TRBV12-3/TRBV12-4,TRBJ2-1,ASSFSLAGVNEQF
many,TRBV2,TRBJ2-2,ASRERRSTGELF
.,TRBV24-1,TRBJ2-6,ATSERDRANVLT
many,TRBV18,TRBJ1-2,ASSRGRDGYT
many,TRBV19,TRBJ2-5,ASSDGGLLQETQY
once,TRBV10-1,TRBJ2-7,ASSPAGGADYEQY
.,TRBV11-3,TRBJ2-1,ASSLNLGSYNEQF
many,TRBV20-1,TRBJ2-5,SAPVAGGRSETQY
.,TRBV10-2,TRBJ1-1,ASSLQSLGGEAF
many,TRBV11-2,TRBJ2-5,ASSLGRQQETQY
.,TRBV7-2,TRBJ2-7,ASSLARASGRAGHRYEQY
.,TRBV5-1,TRBJ2-5,ANSPPGGQETQY